This passage covers 5 T cell receptor beta chains from one sample sequenced in a study of blood T cells in healthy people across ages. Together with a sample-barcoded 5' primer, a J-beta primer mix was included in a second PCR lasting about 7 to 11 cycles. One entry per CDR3 protein, called by TCRdb with MiXCR from the 5' RACE reads. The sample consists of about 810,000 distinct CDR3 sequences, about 36% of them appearing once. Sequencing used blood. The receptors were sampled from a young man in good health.

The chain joins TRBV7-3 to TRBJ2-2; D ambiguous. This CDR3 has 13 amino acids. Trimming pared 5 bases from V and 4 bases from J, leaving 8 bases between. Looked up from germline, CDR1 is SGHTA and CDR2 is FQGTGA. The CDR3 bases are TGTGCCAGCAGCCCTCACAGCACCGGGGAGCTGTTTTTT. Encoded protein: CASSPHSTGELFF.

V is TRBV6-4 and J is TRBJ2-5; possibly TRBD1 for D (6 bases). This CDR3 is 18 amino acids long. The germline V and J ends were trimmed by 3 bases and 11 bases, with 31 bases remaining between them. CDR1 is MRHNA, CDR2 SNTAGT, per germline. DNA of the CDR3: TGTGCCAGCAGTGAGTCGGGCCGGACAGATCTTCCCTACAATGAGCAGTACTTC. Protein sequence: CASSESGRTDLPYNEQYF.

A note on this clonotype: This may arise from a read error, as a much more abundant clone is one base away. V usage is TRBV20-1 and J usage is TRBJ1-2, with 7 bases that match TRBD1. The CDR3 extends over 14 amino acids. The V segment lost 3 bases and the J segment 8 bases; nucleotides outside the gene matches: 12. Germline assignment: CDR1 DFQATT and CDR2 SNEGSKA (reference sequence). This chain's CDR3 is CSASSTGAAEGYTF. Here the CDR3 DNA reads TGCAGTGCTAGCAGCACAGGGGCCGCAGAGGGCTACACCTTC.

This clonotype has at least ten counts. The chain employs TRBV20-1 and TRBJ2-1; TRBD1 matches at 7 bases. The CDR3 totals 11 residues. J gave up 12 bases and V 5 bases, and 7 bases lay outside the gene matches. Germline V gene lookup returns CDR1 DFQATT and CDR2 SNEGSKA (reference sequence). The DNA of the CDR3 is TGCAGTGCTCCGACCAACAGGGGGCAGTTCTTC. It encodes CSAPTNRGQFF.

CDR3 residues: CASSLGTGGATF. The CDR3 bases are TGTGCCAGCAGCTTGGGCACAGGTGGGGCCACCTTC. The V and J genes are TRBV7-9 and TRBJ1-2, with D maybe TRBD1 (5 bases). The germline V gene encodes CDR1 SEHNR and CDR2 FQNEAQ (reference sequence). V was shortened by 3 bases and J by 13 bases, with 15 bases between the two germline ends. CDR3 length: 12 residues. The full variable domain, with the rest looked up from reference TRBV7-9 and TRBJ1-2, is DTGVSQNPRHKITKRGQNVTFRCDPISEHNRLYWYRQTLGQGPEFLTYFQNEAQLEKSRLLSDRFSAERPKGSFSTLEIQRTEQGDSAMYLCASSLGTGGATFGSGTRLTVV.